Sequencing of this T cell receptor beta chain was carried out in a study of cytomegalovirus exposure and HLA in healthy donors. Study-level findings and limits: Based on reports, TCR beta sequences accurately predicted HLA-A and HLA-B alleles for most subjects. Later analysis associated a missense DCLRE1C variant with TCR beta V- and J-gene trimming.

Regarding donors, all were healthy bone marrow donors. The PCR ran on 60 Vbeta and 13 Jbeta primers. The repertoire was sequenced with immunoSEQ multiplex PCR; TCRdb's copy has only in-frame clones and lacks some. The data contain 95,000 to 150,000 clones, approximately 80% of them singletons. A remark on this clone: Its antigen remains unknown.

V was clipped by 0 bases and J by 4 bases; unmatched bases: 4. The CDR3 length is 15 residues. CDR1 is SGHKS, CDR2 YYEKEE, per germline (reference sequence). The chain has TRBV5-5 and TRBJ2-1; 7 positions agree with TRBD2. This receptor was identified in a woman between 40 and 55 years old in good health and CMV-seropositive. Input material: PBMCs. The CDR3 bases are TGTGCCAGCAGCTTGGGACAGCGGGGATACAATGAGCAGTTCTTC. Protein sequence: CASSLGQRGYNEQFF. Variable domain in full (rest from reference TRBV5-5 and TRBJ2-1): DAGVTQSPTHLIKTRGQQVTLRCSPISGHKSVSWYQQVLGQGPQFIFQYYEKEERGRGNFPDRFSARQFPNYSSELNVNALLLGDSALYLCASSLGQRGYNEQFFGPGTRLTVL.